Below, 2 T cell receptor beta chains from the same sample are listed, as sequenced in a study of blood T cell repertoires in COVID-19. The table came from immunoSEQ multiplex PCR; TCRdb's copy has only in-frame clones and leaves some out. Of 200,000 to 250,000 clones in the sample, roughly 88% were seen once. What was sequenced was peripheral blood. The receptors stem from a woman aged 40 to 49 who had recovered from COVID-19.

V and J are TRBV14 and TRBJ1-1, with a tentative D call TRBD1 (6 bases). Germline CDR1 reads SGHDN; CDR2 reads FVKESK. Deletions cut 2 bases from V and 5 bases from J, with 18 bases between. The CDR3 covers 16 residues. CDR3 residues: CASSQRRQASRTEAFF. The CDR3 coding sequence is TGTGCCAGCAGCCAAAGAAGACAGGCCTCGAGGACTGAAGCTTTCTTT.

The chain recombines TRBV11-3 with TRBJ2-2; D might be TRBD1 (6 bases). CDR1 SGHNT and CDR2 YENEEA come from the germline V gene. Trimming cost V 4 bases and J 2 bases, with 23 bases left between them. This CDR3 contains 19 residues. In DNA, the CDR3 is TGTGCCAGCAGCTATAATAGGGGCAGCAGGGGCTTTAACACCGGGGAGCTGTTTTTT. This translates into CASSYNRGSRGFNTGELFF.